These 30 T cell receptor beta chains share one sample of origin, sequenced in a study of cytomegalovirus exposure and HLA in healthy donors. This table comes from immunoSEQ multiplex PCR, and its TCRdb copy is limited to in-frame clones, with some not included. Of 80,000 to 95,000 clones in the sample, 95% to 96% were seen once. The sequenced sample was PBMCs. These receptors were obtained from a woman aged 18-35 years in good health and CMV-seronegative.

The chain links TRBV5-6 to TRBJ2-2; a possible D gene is TRBD2 (5 bases). Deletions cut 2 bases from V and 1 base from J, with 12 bases between. Germline V gives CDR1 SGHDT, CDR2 YYEEEE. This CDR3 has 16 residues. CDR3 bases: TGTGCCAGCAGCTTAATAAGCGGCAAGAACACCGGGGAGCTGTTTTTT. Encoded protein: CASSLISGKNTGELFF.

J is TRBJ2-1 and V is TRBV2, with D maybe TRBD2 (6 bases). V dropped 8 bases and J dropped 0 bases, with 14 bases sitting between them. This CDR3 region has 15 residues. Germline V lookup: CDR1 SNHLY, CDR2 FYNNEI. The CDR3 sequence is CASCNGRGSYNEQFF. The CDR3 DNA follows: TGTGCCAGCTGTAACGGGAGAGGCTCCTACAATGAGCAGTTCTTC.

The chain combines TRBV9 with TRBJ2-7, with D uncertain. This CDR3 comprises 14 residues. Looked up from germline, CDR1 is SGDLS and CDR2 is YYNGEE. The V end was cut by 4 bases, the J end by 5 bases, with 16 bases between. Written as DNA, the CDR3 is TGTGCCAGCAGCCCACACTCACACAGAAACGAGCAGTACTTC. Translating gives CASSPHSHRNEQYF.

The V and J genes are TRBV27 and TRBJ2-3; TRBD2 aligns across 13 bases. CDR1 is MNHEY, CDR2 SMNVEV, per germline (reference sequence). This CDR3 region has 15 residues. J lost 8 bases, V lost 6 bases, and 8 bases had no gene match. DNA for the CDR3: TGTGCCAGCAGAGATCCCGGGACTAGCGGGACTACGCAGTATTTT. Translating it yields CASRDPGTSGTTQYF.

The chain carries TRBV21-1 and TRBJ2-7; TRBD2 is taken as the D call from the table, unchecked against the DNA. TRBV21-1 is a pseudogene locus. The CDR3 loop spans 19 amino acids. CDR3 nucleotide sequence: TGTGCCAGCAGCAAAGTTGAGGAGGTCGTAATCCGATTCTCCTACGAGCAGTACTTC. This gives the protein CASSKVEEVVIRFSYEQYF.

The chain couples TRBV7-6 to TRBJ1-1; TRBD1 matches 8 bases. Germline V gives CDR1 SGHVS, CDR2 FNYEAQ. The junction had 2 bases not matched to a gene; V was cut back by 0 bases and J by 5 bases. The CDR3 totals 14 residues. The CDR3 is CASSLATGETEAFF. The DNA of the CDR3 is TGTGCCAGCAGCTTAGCGACAGGGGAAACTGAAGCTTTCTTT.

The V and J genes are TRBV5-4 and TRBJ2-1; TRBD2 agrees at 9 bases. Germline V gene data show CDR1 as SGHNT and CDR2 as YYREEE (reference sequence). The trim removed 6 bases at V and 0 bases at J, leaving 16 bases unmatched. The CDR3 loop spans 19 amino acids. This CDR3 reads CASIEHPREGTSSYNEQFF. Here the CDR3 DNA reads TGTGCCAGCATAGAACATCCGCGGGAGGGAACGAGCTCCTACAATGAGCAGTTCTTC.

This clone was detected only once. The chain links TRBV6-5 to TRBJ1-5; 8 bases are a match to TRBD1. Unmatched junction bases numbered 6, after V lost 5 bases and J lost 6 bases. Germline lookup yields CDR1 MNHEY and CDR2 SVGAGI. This CDR3 has 14 residues. The CDR3 bases are TGTGCCAGCAGTGGAGACAGGGGAGTTCAGCCCCAGCATTTT. It yields the protein CASSGDRGVQPQHF.

This sequence joins TRBV7-9 and TRBJ2-7; no clear D gene. The CDR3 is made up of 11 amino acids. The V end was cut by 2 bases, the J end by 6 bases, with 5 bases between. CDR1 and CDR2 from the germline V gene are SEHNR and FQNEAQ (reference sequence). As DNA, the CDR3 is TGTGCCAGCAGCTTAATCGGCGAGCAGTACTTC. It translates to CASSLIGEQYF.

The rearrangement uses TRBV9 and TRBJ2-5, with D unclear. The CDR3 runs 14 residues. Germline CDR1 reads SGDLS; CDR2 reads YYNGEE. Trimming removed 4 bases from V and 7 bases from J, with 17 bases in between. CDR3 DNA: TGTGCCAGCAGCCCCCGAGCCTACCGTGGGACCCAGTACTTC. Translating it yields CASSPRAYRGTQYF. The full variable domain, with the rest looked up from reference TRBV9 and TRBJ2-5, is DSGVTQTPKHLITATGQRVTLRCSPRSGDLSVYWYQQSLDQGLQFLIQYYNGEERAKGNILERFSAQQFPDLHSELNLSSLELGDSALYFCASSPRAYRGTQYFGPGTRLLVL.

V and J are TRBV6-6 and TRBJ1-2; 8 bases map to TRBD1. This CDR3 is 13 amino acids long. CDR1 and CDR2 from the germline V gene are MNHNY and SVGAGI (reference sequence). V was clipped by 4 bases and J by 7 bases; unmatched bases: 5. In DNA, the CDR3 is TGTGCCAGCAGTTCCAGAGGACAGGGTGGCTACACCTTC. Translating it yields CASSSRGQGGYTF.

The chain couples TRBV5-5 to TRBJ1-1; no firm D call. V lost 6 bases and J 1 base, leaving 16 bases between the germline ends. CDR1 and CDR2 from the germline V gene are SGHKS and YYEKEE (reference sequence). CDR3 size: 15 residues. The CDR3 DNA follows: TGTGCCAGCATTGACTCCCGGGGAAGGAACACTGAAGCTTTCTTT. Its protein is CASIDSRGRNTEAFF.

The chain joins TRBV18 to TRBJ2-7, with 9 bases lining up with TRBD1. Losses at the gene ends were 1 base for V and 3 bases for J; bases not matched to a gene: 1. The length of the CDR3 is 14 residues. CDR1 and CDR2 (germline): KGHSH, LQKENI. The CDR3 loop reads CASSPQGQGYEQYF. CDR3 bases: TGTGCCAGCTCACCACAGGGACAGGGCTACGAGCAGTACTTC.

The chain combines TRBV19 with TRBJ2-7; 9 nucleotides align to TRBD2. With 5 bases clipped from V and 1 base from J, the junction kept 6 bases outside the gene matches. Germline V gene lookup returns CDR1 LNHDA and CDR2 SQIVND (reference sequence). The CDR3 is 15 amino acids. The CDR3 coding sequence is TGTGCCAGTAGTTGGCCTAGCGGGAATTCCTACGAGCAGTACTTC. Residues: CASSWPSGNSYEQYF.

This chain uses TRBV19 with TRBJ2-7, with TRBD2 matching 7 bases. The CDR3 totals 16 residues. The germline CDR1 and CDR2 sequences are LNHDA and SQIVND (reference sequence). Losses at the gene ends were 6 bases for V and 2 bases for J; bases not matched to a gene: 13. In DNA form, the CDR3 reads TGTGCCAGTAGCTCCCTTCCGCGGGGGAACACCTACGAGCAGTACTTC. Protein: CASSSLPRGNTYEQYF.

This clone came up once. The chain couples TRBV10-3 to TRBJ2-7; D possibly corresponds to TRBD1 (5 bases). V shed 6 bases and J shed 2 bases, with 11 bases lying between them. The CDR3 covers 13 residues. Germline CDR1 and CDR2: ENHRY and SYGVKD. The CDR3 sequence: CAISPGHPYEQYF. CDR3 bases: TGTGCCATCAGCCCCGGACACCCCTACGAGCAGTACTTC.

The rearrangement uses TRBV9 and TRBJ1-1; 10 bases line up with TRBD1. The length of the CDR3 is 15 residues. The V segment lost 4 bases and the J segment 3 bases; nucleotides outside the gene matches: 6. CDR1 and CDR2 from the germline V gene are SGDLS and YYNGEE. CDR3 nucleotides: TGTGCCAGCAGCCTTCCTGGGACAGGGGACACTGAAGCTTTCTTT. It yields the protein CASSLPGTGDTEAFF.

The chain is built from TRBV6-4 and TRBJ2-1, with TRBD2 matching over 10 bases. Germline CDR1 MRHNA, CDR2 SNTAGT. With 2 bases clipped from V and 7 bases from J, the junction kept 2 bases outside the gene matches. This CDR3 is built from 14 residues. CDR3 protein: CASSDLAGVNEQFF. The CDR3 region has the DNA TGTGCCAGCAGTGACCTAGCGGGAGTTAATGAGCAGTTCTTC.

The chain combines TRBV28 with TRBJ2-3; the match to TRBD2 covers 14 bases. Germline trimming cut 1 base from V and 4 bases from J; bases unmatched to any gene: 1. This CDR3 is built from 16 residues. Germline V CDR1 and CDR2: MDHEN, SYDVKM. The DNA of the CDR3 is TGTGCCAGCAGTTTATCGGGACTAGCGGGAGCAGATACGCAGTATTTT. Encoded protein: CASSLSGLAGADTQYF.

The chain couples TRBV5-1 to TRBJ2-1; weak D call: TRBD2 (6 bases). V shed 3 bases and J shed 1 base, with 11 bases lying between them. The CDR3 extends over 15 amino acids. Germline V lookup: CDR1 SGHRS, CDR2 YFSETQ. The chain's CDR3 is CASSSNSGSYNEQFF. The CDR3 coding sequence is TGCGCCAGCAGCTCGAATAGCGGTTCCTACAATGAGCAGTTCTTC.

The chain recombines TRBV6-5 with TRBJ1-2; D may be TRBD1 (5 bases). The CDR3 is 14 residues long. Germline V lookup: CDR1 MNHEY, CDR2 SVGAGI. V was trimmed by 4 bases and J by 10 bases, leaving 19 bases between them. CDR3 DNA: TGTGCCAGCAGTTTCAGGACCAAGGGGTGGTCCTACACCTTC. Residues: CASSFRTKGWSYTF.

The chain combines TRBV4-1 with TRBJ2-7, with D tentatively TRBD2 (6 bases). Deletions cut 3 bases from V and 0 bases from J, with 12 bases between. In germline, CDR1 is MGHRA, CDR2 YSYEKL. The CDR3 sequence is 15 residues long. The CDR3 DNA reads as TGCGCCAGCAGCCACTCGACGACTAGCTCCTACGAGCAGTACTTC. It yields the protein CASSHSTTSSYEQYF.

The rearrangement links TRBV9 to TRBJ2-7, with 9 bases lining up with TRBD2. CDR3 length equals 15 residues. Germline V CDR1 and CDR2: SGDLS, YYNGEE. The V segment lost 4 bases and the J segment 3 bases; nucleotides outside the gene matches: 8. The DNA for the CDR3 is TGTGCCAGCAGCCCCAGACTAGCGGCAAACTACGAGCAGTACTTC. Translation gives CASSPRLAANYEQYF.

V is TRBV19 and J is TRBJ2-3; 10 nucleotides line up with TRBD2. With V trimmed by 5 bases and J by 14 bases, 16 bases remained unmatched. There are 15 residues in the CDR3. The germline V gene has CDR1 LNHDA and CDR2 SQIVND (reference sequence). The CDR3 loop is CASSYSIAGGPQAYF. The DNA of the CDR3 is TGTGCCAGTAGTTATTCAATAGCGGGAGGTCCCCAAGCGTATTTT.

The sample holds a few counts of this clone. This sample also contains other DNA sequences that code for the same CDR3. The chain carries TRBV15 and TRBJ2-3; tentative D call: TRBD2 (6 bases). The CDR3 is made up of 15 amino acids. Trimming stripped 1 base from V and 1 base from J, with 9 bases between. Germline-derived CDR1 and CDR2 are LNHNV and YYDKDF (reference sequence). This CDR3 reads CATSRATGGTDTQYF. The CDR3, as DNA: TGTGCCACCAGCAGAGCTACGGGAGGCACAGATACGCAGTATTTT.

The gene calls are TRBV6-5 and TRBJ2-7, with 10 bases that match TRBD2. The CDR3 totals 14 residues. Trimming cost V 7 bases and J 4 bases; bases outside gene matches: 7. Germline loops: CDR1 MNHEY, CDR2 SVGAGI. CDR3 coding DNA: TGTGCCAGCAAACCCCTAGCGGGAGTATACGAGCAGTACTTC. Its translation: CASKPLAGVYEQYF.

The rearrangement joins TRBV4-2 to TRBJ1-5, with D possibly being TRBD1 (6 bases). V lost 0 bases and J lost 7, with 16 bases in between. CDR3 length: 16 amino acids. From germline, CDR1 is LGHNA and CDR2 YNFKEQ. Here the CDR3 DNA reads TGTGCCAGCAGCCAAGAGAGGACAGTAACTGTCCAGCCCCAGCATTTT. Amino acid sequence: CASSQERTVTVQPQHF.

The chain carries TRBV7-9 and TRBJ2-7; 7 bases are shared with TRBD1. The CDR3 contains 14 residues. V trimming: 5 bases; J trimming: 4 bases; junction bases outside the gene matches: 8. CDR1 is SEHNR, CDR2 FQNEAQ, per germline (reference sequence). In nucleotides, the CDR3 is TGTGCCAGCAGCCCACCCGGGACAGCTTACGAGCAGTACTTC. This translates into CASSPPGTAYEQYF.

The rearrangement uses TRBV6-6 and TRBJ1-2, with a tentative D call TRBD1 (5 bases). Looked up from germline, CDR1 is MNHNY and CDR2 is SVGAGI (reference sequence). This CDR3 has 12 residues. Trimming removed 4 bases from V and 6 bases from J, with 9 bases in between. CDR3 in amino acids: CASSSSQDGYTF. DNA of the CDR3: TGTGCCAGCAGTTCCTCACAGGATGGCTACACCTTC.

The chain couples TRBV5-6 to TRBJ2-1, with D possibly TRBD2 on 5 matching bases. The germline V gene encodes CDR1 SGHDT and CDR2 YYEEEE. This CDR3 contains 16 residues. Trimming left V 0 bases short and J 0 bases short, with 10 bases between. In nucleotides, the CDR3 is TGTGCCAGCAGCTTGGATCGGGGTAGCTCCTACAATGAGCAGTTCTTC. It encodes CASSLDRGSSYNEQFF.